This T cell receptor beta chain was obtained from a study of Graves' ophthalmopathy and Graves' hyperthyroidism. Study-wide points: Ophthalmopathy versus stable hyperthyroidism: 13-signature model gave around 90% sensitivity, 81.08% specificity.

As diagnostic evidence, clinical symptoms, serum thyroxine, TRAb, thyroid ultrasound and orbital computed tomography were relied upon. V lost 6 bases and J 4 bases, leaving 9 bases between the germline ends. CDR3 size: 13 residues. Germline values: CDR1 SEHNR, CDR2 FQNEAQ (reference sequence). This clonotype was observed at least ten times. Its antigen is currently unknown. RNA transcripts provided the template for amplifying TCR beta CDR3 regions. RT-PCR with HTBI primers came first, then second-round multiplex PCR. TCRdb re-analysed the multiplex PCR reads in MiXCR, keeping a single row per CDR3 protein. The sample has about 740,000 distinct CDR3 sequences, around 40% seen once.

Sample: peripheral blood. The origin of this receptor is an adult man with Graves' ophthalmopathy. The chain carries TRBV7-9 and TRBJ1-4; the D gene is possibly TRBD1 (6 bases). CDR3 sequence (DNA): TGTGCCAGCAGGGGACATTATAATGAAAAACTGTTTTTT. Its translation is CASRGHYNEKLFF.